This T cell receptor beta chain was documented in a study of blood T cells in healthy people across ages. Study results and limitations: Diversity of TCR beta correlated strongly with naive T cell percentage.

Alongside a J-beta primer mix, a sample-barcoded 5' primer served in a second PCR lasting roughly 6 to 11 cycles. TCRdb reanalysed the 5' RACE reads using MiXCR and keeps one entry per CDR3 protein. Here the sample spans fewer than 1.5 million distinct CDR3 sequences, approximately 42% being singletons. Trimming stripped 2 bases from V and 2 bases from J, with 23 bases between. Germline V lookup: CDR1 LGHDT, CDR2 YNNKEL (reference sequence). This CDR3 spans 19 amino acids. To note about this clonotype: Its antigen is as yet unknown.

This receptor was obtained from a woman aged 18-29 years in good health. The J gene is TRBJ2-3, the V gene TRBV3-1; D may be TRBD2 (8 bases). Sequencing was performed on blood. CDR3 loop: CASSQLSGRKGADTDTQYF. CDR3 in DNA: TGTGCCAGCAGCCAACTCAGCGGGAGAAAGGGGGCCGACACAGATACGCAGTATTTT.